The rows below give T cell receptor beta chains drawn from one sample of a study of blood T cell repertoires in COVID-19. Only in-frame clones appear in the TCRdb table, and some are missing; sequencing was by immunoSEQ multiplex PCR. The sample records fewer than 500,000 clones, roughly nine tenths being singletons. Sequencing used PBMCs or T cells enriched from blood (not recorded which). The receptors stem from a woman aged 18-29 years with acute COVID-19. Both conserved end residues are part of each CDR3. The D gene is left open where the match is weak. Where a row states a size, it is once, few, many or the class of an expanded clone; other rows omit it.

j_gene: TRBJ2-7; d_gene: TRBD1; v_gene: TRBV6-4; abundance: .; CDR3nt: TGTGCCAGCACCAACAGAGGGGGCTTACCCTCCTACGAGCAGTACTTC; CDR3aa: CASTNRGGLPSYEQYF
j_gene: TRBJ2-7; d_gene: TRBD2; v_gene: TRBV7-2; abundance: once; CDR3nt: TGTGCCAGCAGCTTAGAACTAGCGGGAAACTACGAGCAGTACTTC; CDR3aa: CASSLELAGNYEQYF
j_gene: TRBJ1-5; d_gene: .; v_gene: TRBV27; abundance: .; CDR3nt: TGTGCCAGCAGCCCCCATCGGGGAAAAAAGGATCAGCCCCAGCATTTT; CDR3aa: CASSPHRGKKDQPQHF
j_gene: TRBJ2-1; d_gene: TRBD2; v_gene: TRBV5-4; abundance: .; CDR3nt: TGTGCCAGCAGCCCGGGACTAGTTGTGGGAGGTGAGCAGTTCTTC; CDR3aa: CASSPGLVVGGEQFF
j_gene: TRBJ2-2; d_gene: .; v_gene: TRBV5-4; abundance: .; CDR3nt: TGTGCCAGCAGCCAGAACAGGTTGAACACCGGGGAGCTGTTTTTT; CDR3aa: CASSQNRLNTGELFF
j_gene: TRBJ1-3; d_gene: .; v_gene: TRBV6-5; abundance: .; CDR3nt: TGTGCCAGCAGTTCCCAGACAAATACTGGAAACACCATATATTTT; CDR3aa: CASSSQTNTGNTIYF
j_gene: TRBJ2-7; d_gene: .; v_gene: TRBV11-2; abundance: .; CDR3nt: TGTGCCAGCAGCTTAGGGGGCCCCTCCTACGAGCAGTACTTC; CDR3aa: CASSLGGPSYEQYF
j_gene: TRBJ1-5; d_gene: .; v_gene: TRBV4-1; abundance: .; CDR3nt: TGCGCCAGCAGCCAACAACAGGGACAGCCCCAGCATTTT; CDR3aa: CASSQQQGQPQHF
j_gene: TRBJ2-7; d_gene: TRBD1; v_gene: TRBV11-2; abundance: .; CDR3nt: TGTGCCAGCAGCTGGGGACAGCCTTCCTACGAGCAGTACTTC; CDR3aa: CASSWGQPSYEQYF
j_gene: TRBJ1-2; d_gene: TRBD1; v_gene: TRBV19; abundance: .; CDR3nt: TGTGCCAGTAGCGACAGGGAAGACTATGGCTACACCTTC; CDR3aa: CASSDREDYGYTF
j_gene: TRBJ2-7; d_gene: TRBD1; v_gene: TRBV10-3; abundance: .; CDR3nt: TGTGCCATCGGAACGGGACAGAGGGACGAGCAGTACTTC; CDR3aa: CAIGTGQRDEQYF
j_gene: TRBJ2-2; d_gene: TRBD2; v_gene: TRBV13; abundance: .; CDR3nt: TGTGCCAGCAGATTAGCGGGAGACACCGGGGAGCTGTTTTTT; CDR3aa: CASRLAGDTGELFF
j_gene: TRBJ1-4; d_gene: .; v_gene: TRBV28; abundance: few; CDR3nt: TGTGCCAGCAGTTTCCTCTCTCCCACCCGTGCGGGAGAGAAACTGTTTTTT; CDR3aa: CASSFLSPTRAGEKLFF
j_gene: TRBJ1-2; d_gene: TRBD1; v_gene: TRBV5-1; abundance: .; CDR3nt: TGCGCCAGCAGCCAACTTGGACCGGGACAGGGGGCGCGGGGCTACACCTTC; CDR3aa: CASSQLGPGQGARGYTF
j_gene: TRBJ2-4; d_gene: TRBD1; v_gene: TRBV3-1/TRBV3-2; abundance: .; CDR3nt: TGTGCCAGCAGTCCTCGGGACAGAGGGGATTCCAAGTACTTC; CDR3aa: CASSPRDRGDSKYF
j_gene: TRBJ2-3; d_gene: TRBD1; v_gene: TRBV24-1; abundance: once; CDR3nt: TGTGCCACCAGTGATTATGTCAGGGGGAAGAGTGCGACAGATACGCAGTATTTT; CDR3aa: CATSDYVRGKSATDTQYF
j_gene: TRBJ2-7; d_gene: .; v_gene: TRBV5-6; abundance: .; CDR3nt: TGTGCCAGCAGCTACCCCGGGACACTCTACGAGCAGTACTTC; CDR3aa: CASSYPGTLYEQYF
j_gene: TRBJ1-1; d_gene: .; v_gene: TRBV2; abundance: .; CDR3nt: TGTGCCAGCGGGCTAGCTCGGAACACTGAAGCTTTCTTT; CDR3aa: CASGLARNTEAFF
j_gene: TRBJ1-4; d_gene: .; v_gene: TRBV27; abundance: .; CDR3nt: TGTGCCAGCAGTTTATCGGGGCTCCAAAAACTGTTTTTT; CDR3aa: CASSLSGLQKLFF
j_gene: TRBJ1-5; d_gene: .; v_gene: TRBV28; abundance: once; CDR3nt: TGTGCCAGCAGTTTGGACCAGGGCAGCAATCAGCCCCAGCATTTT; CDR3aa: CASSLDQGSNQPQHF
j_gene: TRBJ2-5; d_gene: .; v_gene: TRBV10-3; abundance: .; CDR3nt: TGTGCCATCAGTGAGTCGGTAGGAGGGCGGGAGACCCAGTACTTC; CDR3aa: CAISESVGGRETQYF
j_gene: TRBJ2-4; d_gene: TRBD2; v_gene: TRBV28; abundance: .; CDR3nt: TGTGCCAGCAGTTTTGTTGGGACTAGGTTTTTGCGCTCCAAAAACATTCAGTACTTC; CDR3aa: CASSFVGTRFLRSKNIQYF
j_gene: TRBJ1-4; d_gene: .; v_gene: TRBV3-1/TRBV3-2; abundance: .; CDR3nt: TGTGCCACGACAGGAAATAATGAAAAACTGTTTTTT; CDR3aa: CATTGNNEKLFF
j_gene: TRBJ2-7; d_gene: TRBD2; v_gene: TRBV18; abundance: .; CDR3nt: TGTGCCAGCTCGCTAGGACTAGCAGGCGCCTACGAGCAGTACTTC; CDR3aa: CASSLGLAGAYEQYF
j_gene: TRBJ1-6; d_gene: .; v_gene: TRBV5-4; abundance: .; CDR3nt: TGTGCCAGCAGCTTTGCGGGGTCGGGTAATTCACCCCTCCACTTT; CDR3aa: CASSFAGSGNSPLHF
j_gene: TRBJ1-5; d_gene: .; v_gene: TRBV5-6; abundance: .; CDR3nt: TGTGCCAGCAGCGCACAAGACAGGTCCCCTCAGCCCCAGCATTTT; CDR3aa: CASSAQDRSPQPQHF
j_gene: TRBJ1-1; d_gene: .; v_gene: TRBV19; abundance: .; CDR3nt: TGTGCCAGTAGTAATCGAGGGAACACTGAAGCTTTCTTT; CDR3aa: CASSNRGNTEAFF
j_gene: TRBJ2-7; d_gene: TRBD2; v_gene: TRBV28; abundance: .; CDR3nt: TGTGCCAGCAGTTTCAGACTAGCGGGTCTCTACGAGCAGTACTTC; CDR3aa: CASSFRLAGLYEQYF
j_gene: TRBJ2-1; d_gene: TRBD2; v_gene: TRBV9; abundance: .; CDR3nt: TGTGCCAGCAGCGCAAGCGGGGGGGTCTCGAATGAGCAGTTCTTC; CDR3aa: CASSASGGVSNEQFF
j_gene: TRBJ2-7; d_gene: TRBD2; v_gene: TRBV6-2/TRBV6-3; abundance: .; CDR3nt: TGTGCCAGCAGCCCCACCGGGACTAGCTTAAGGGAGCAGTACTTC; CDR3aa: CASSPTGTSLREQYF
j_gene: TRBJ1-5; d_gene: .; v_gene: TRBV27; abundance: .; CDR3nt: TGTGCCAGCAGTCCCATGGGAGGCTTAGGACAGCCCCAGCATTTT; CDR3aa: CASSPMGGLGQPQHF
j_gene: TRBJ2-5; d_gene: TRBD2; v_gene: TRBV7-8; abundance: once; CDR3nt: TGTGCCAGCAGCTTAGGCCCAGCGGGGCTCCAAGAGACCCAGTACTTC; CDR3aa: CASSLGPAGLQETQYF
j_gene: TRBJ2-1; d_gene: .; v_gene: TRBV11-2; abundance: .; CDR3nt: TGTGCCAGCAGCTTAGAGGACAGCTCCTACAATGAGCAGTTCTTC; CDR3aa: CASSLEDSSYNEQFF
j_gene: TRBJ2-1; d_gene: .; v_gene: TRBV7-2; abundance: .; CDR3nt: TGTGCCAGCAGCTTTCAGGGGGACTCGAATGAGCAGTTCTTC; CDR3aa: CASSFQGDSNEQFF
j_gene: TRBJ2-5; d_gene: .; v_gene: TRBV28; abundance: .; CDR3nt: TGTGCCACCACTATATCCCAGGGAAAAGAGACCCAGTACTTC; CDR3aa: CATTISQGKETQYF
j_gene: TRBJ1-2; d_gene: .; v_gene: TRBV27; abundance: .; CDR3nt: TGTGCCAGCAGTTTATCCCGGGGGAATGGCTACACCTTC; CDR3aa: CASSLSRGNGYTF
j_gene: TRBJ2-2; d_gene: TRBD2; v_gene: TRBV27; abundance: .; CDR3nt: TGTGCCAGCAGTTTCAAGCGGGGGAACACCGGGGAGCTGTTTTTT; CDR3aa: CASSFKRGNTGELFF
j_gene: TRBJ2-5; d_gene: .; v_gene: TRBV19; abundance: few; CDR3nt: TGTGCCAGTAGCTCCGCCTCGGTCGAGACCCAGTACTTC; CDR3aa: CASSSASVETQYF
j_gene: TRBJ2-7; d_gene: TRBD2; v_gene: TRBV6-2/TRBV6-3; abundance: .; CDR3nt: TGTGCCAGCAGCCCCAGCGGGAGTGGGTCCTACGAGCAGTACTTC; CDR3aa: CASSPSGSGSYEQYF
j_gene: TRBJ2-7; d_gene: .; v_gene: TRBV19; abundance: .; CDR3nt: TGTGCCAGTAGTATAGTCAGCTCCTACGAGCAGTACTTC; CDR3aa: CASSIVSSYEQYF
j_gene: TRBJ1-1; d_gene: .; v_gene: TRBV5-1; abundance: .; CDR3nt: TGCGCCAGCAGCGATTGGGGACAGAACACTGAAGCTTTCTTT; CDR3aa: CASSDWGQNTEAFF